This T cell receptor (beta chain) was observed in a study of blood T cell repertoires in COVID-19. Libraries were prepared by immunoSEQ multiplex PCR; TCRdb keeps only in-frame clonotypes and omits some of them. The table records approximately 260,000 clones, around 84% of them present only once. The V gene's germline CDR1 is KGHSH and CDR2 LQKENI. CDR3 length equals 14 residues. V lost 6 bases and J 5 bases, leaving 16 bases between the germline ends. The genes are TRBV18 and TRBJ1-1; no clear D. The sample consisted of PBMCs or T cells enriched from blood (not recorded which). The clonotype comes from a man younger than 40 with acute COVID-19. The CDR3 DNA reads TGTGCCAGCTCCCCGAGGCGAGCCTCGACTGAAGCTTTCTTT. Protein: CASSPRRASTEAFF.